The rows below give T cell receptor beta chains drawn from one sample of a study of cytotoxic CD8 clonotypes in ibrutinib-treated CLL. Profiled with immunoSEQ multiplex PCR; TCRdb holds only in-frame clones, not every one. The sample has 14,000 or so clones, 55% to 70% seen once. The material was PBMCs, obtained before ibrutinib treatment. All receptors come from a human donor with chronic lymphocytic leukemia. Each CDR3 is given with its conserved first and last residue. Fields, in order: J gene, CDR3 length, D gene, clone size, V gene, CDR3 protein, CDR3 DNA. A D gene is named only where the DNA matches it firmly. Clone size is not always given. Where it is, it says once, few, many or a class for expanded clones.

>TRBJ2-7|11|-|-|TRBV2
CASRAGGEQYF
TGTGCCAGCAGGGCCGGGGGCGAGCAGTACTTC
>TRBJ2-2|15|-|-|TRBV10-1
CASSEWDTQSGELFF
TGCGCCAGCAGTGAGTGGGACACACAGTCCGGGGAGCTGTTTTTT
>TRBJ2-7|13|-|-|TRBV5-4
CASSLLGPHEQYF
TGTGCCAGCAGCTTGCTGGGTCCCCACGAGCAGTACTTC
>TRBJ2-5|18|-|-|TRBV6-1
CASSKGSVGQINQETQYF
TGTGCCAGCAGTAAAGGGTCGGTAGGGCAGATAAATCAAGAGACCCAGTACTTC
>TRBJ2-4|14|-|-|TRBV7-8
CASSLKSGGAIQYF
TGTGCCAGCAGCTTAAAATCAGGGGGGGCCATTCAGTACTTC
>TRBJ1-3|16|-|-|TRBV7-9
CASSKGTRSSGNTIYF
TGTGCCAGCAGCAAGGGGACACGGAGCTCTGGAAACACCATATATTTT
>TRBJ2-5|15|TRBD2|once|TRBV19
CASSIGGASGETQYF
TGTGCCAGTAGTATAGGTGGGGCTAGCGGGGAGACCCAGTACTTC
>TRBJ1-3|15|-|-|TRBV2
CASSDNKGRGNTIYF
TGTGCCAGCAGTGATAACAAGGGAAGGGGAAACACCATATATTTT
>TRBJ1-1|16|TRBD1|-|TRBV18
CASSGTPGGGGTEAFF
TGTGCCAGCTCAGGCACGCCAGGGGGAGGTGGCACTGAAGCTTTCTTT
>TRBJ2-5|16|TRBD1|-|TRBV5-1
CASSLKLGTGGQTQYF
TGCGCCAGCAGCTTAAAATTAGGGACAGGGGGCCAGACCCAGTACTTC
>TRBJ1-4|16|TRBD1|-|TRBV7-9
CASSPRQGTTNEKLFF
TGTGCCAGCAGCCCTAGACAGGGGACAACTAATGAAAAACTGTTTTTT
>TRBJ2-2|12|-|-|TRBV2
CASSEYTGELFF
TGTGCCAGCAGCGAATACACCGGGGAGCTGTTTTTT
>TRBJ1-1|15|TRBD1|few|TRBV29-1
CSVARTGVENTEAFF
TGCAGCGTTGCTAGGACAGGGGTGGAGAACACTGAAGCTTTCTTT
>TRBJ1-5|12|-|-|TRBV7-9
CASSLDGQPQHF
TGTGCCAGCAGCTTAGATGGTCAGCCCCAGCATTTT
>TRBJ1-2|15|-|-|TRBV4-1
CASSVQNRKTYGYTF
TGCGCCAGCAGCGTCCAGAACCGAAAGACCTATGGCTACACCTTC
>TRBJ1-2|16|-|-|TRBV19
CASRNLDRSDLHGYTF
TGTGCCAGTAGAAACCTAGACAGGTCGGACCTCCATGGCTACACCTTC
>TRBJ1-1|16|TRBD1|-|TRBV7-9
CASSEGTGFKDTEAFF
TGTGCCAGCAGCGAGGGGACAGGGTTTAAGGACACTGAAGCTTTCTTT
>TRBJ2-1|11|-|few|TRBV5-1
CASSFRTEQFF
TGCGCCAGCAGCTTCCGGACAGAGCAGTTCTTC
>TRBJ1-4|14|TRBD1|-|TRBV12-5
CASARTGVFEKLFF
TGTGCTAGTGCTCGGACAGGGGTCTTTGAAAAACTGTTTTTT
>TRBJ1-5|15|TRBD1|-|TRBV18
CASSLDREVNQPQHF
TGTGCCAGCTCACTTGACAGGGAAGTAAATCAGCCCCAGCATTTT
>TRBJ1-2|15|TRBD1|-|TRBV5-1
CASTIEGAAEYGYTF
TGCGCCAGCACCATTGAGGGGGCGGCCGAATATGGCTACACCTTC
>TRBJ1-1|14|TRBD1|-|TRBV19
CASTDLQGRTEAFF
TGTGCCAGTACCGATCTACAGGGGAGAACTGAAGCTTTCTTT
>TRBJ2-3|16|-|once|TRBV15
CATSRDMGTGTDTQYF
TGTGCCACCAGCAGAGATATGGGGACGGGCACAGATACGCAGTATTTT
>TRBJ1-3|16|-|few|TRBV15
CATSRDPGDGGNTIYF
TGTGCCACCAGCAGAGATCCCGGGGACGGAGGAAACACCATATATTTT
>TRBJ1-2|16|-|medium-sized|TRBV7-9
CASSLVDSQPVYGYTF
TGTGCCAGCAGCTTAGTGGACAGCCAGCCGGTCTATGGCTACACCTTC
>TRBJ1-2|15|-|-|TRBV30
CAWSRGFSVRNGYTF
TGTGCCTGGAGTAGGGGGTTTTCTGTTCGGAATGGCTACACCTTC
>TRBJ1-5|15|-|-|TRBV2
CASSVHRAGSQPQHF
TGTGCCAGCAGTGTTCACAGGGCTGGGAGTCAGCCCCAGCATTTT
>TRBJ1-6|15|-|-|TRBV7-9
CASSHPLGYNSPLHF
TGTGCCAGCAGCCACCCGCTGGGCTATAATTCACCCCTCCACTTT
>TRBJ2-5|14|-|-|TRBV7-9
CASSLVQGWGTQYF
TGTGCCAGCAGCTTAGTCCAGGGATGGGGGACCCAGTACTTC
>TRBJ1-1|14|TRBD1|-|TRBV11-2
CASSPQGAGTEAFF
TGTGCCAGCAGCCCCCAGGGGGCGGGAACTGAAGCTTTCTTT
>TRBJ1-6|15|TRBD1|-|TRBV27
CASSTGQGANSPLHF
TGTGCCAGCAGTACAGGACAGGGAGCTAATTCACCCCTCCACTTT
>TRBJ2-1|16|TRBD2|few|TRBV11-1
CASSSKTSHSYNEQFF
TGTGCCAGCAGCAGTAAGACTAGCCATTCCTACAATGAGCAGTTCTTC
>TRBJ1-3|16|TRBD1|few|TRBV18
CASSPWTGRTGNTIYF
TGTGCCAGCTCACCCTGGACAGGGAGAACTGGAAACACCATATATTTT
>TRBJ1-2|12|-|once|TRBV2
CASSSQEHGYTF
TGTGCCAGCAGTTCCCAGGAGCATGGCTACACCTTC
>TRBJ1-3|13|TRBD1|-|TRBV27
CASRQGSGNTIYF
TGTGCCAGCAGACAGGGGTCGGGAAACACCATATATTTT
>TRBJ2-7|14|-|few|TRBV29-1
CSVPTGQPPYEQYF
TGCAGCGTCCCTACGGGTCAGCCGCCCTACGAGCAGTACTTC
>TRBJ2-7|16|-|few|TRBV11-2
CASSHLGGAYSYEQYF
TGTGCCAGCAGTCACCTAGGGGGTGCGTACTCCTACGAGCAGTACTTC
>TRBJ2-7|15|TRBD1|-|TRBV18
CASSPTGTGNYEQYF
TGTGCCAGCTCACCTACCGGGACAGGTAACTACGAGCAGTACTTC
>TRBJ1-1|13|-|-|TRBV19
CASSIEENTEAFF
TGTGCCAGTAGTATAGAAGAGAACACTGAAGCTTTCTTT
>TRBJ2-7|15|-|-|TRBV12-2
CASRLEGKLEDEQYF
TGTGCAAGTCGCTTGGAGGGAAAGCTGGAAGACGAGCAGTACTTC
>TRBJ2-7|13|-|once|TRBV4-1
CASSFGVRNEQYF
TGTGCCAGCAGCTTCGGGGTGAGGAACGAGCAGTACTTC
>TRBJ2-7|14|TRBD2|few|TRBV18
CASSPPAGGYEQYF
TGTGCCAGCTCACCACCAGCGGGGGGCTACGAGCAGTACTTC
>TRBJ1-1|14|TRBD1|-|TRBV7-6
CASRPGGREGEAFF
TGTGCCAGCAGACCAGGGGGGCGCGAGGGTGAAGCTTTCTTT
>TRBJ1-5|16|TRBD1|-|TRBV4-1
CASSQETGVTNQPQHF
TGCGCCAGCAGCCAAGAGACAGGGGTTACGAATCAGCCCCAGCATTTT
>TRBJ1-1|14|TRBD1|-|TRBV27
CASRQGAMNTEAFF
TGTGCCAGCAGACAGGGGGCGATGAACACTGAAGCTTTCTTT
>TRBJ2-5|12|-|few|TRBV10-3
CASTTGQETQYF
TGTGCCAGTACGACAGGTCAAGAGACCCAGTACTTC
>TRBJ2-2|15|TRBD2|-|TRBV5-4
CASSLASGGAGELFF
TGTGCCAGCAGCTTGGCTAGCGGGGGGGCCGGGGAGCTGTTTTTT
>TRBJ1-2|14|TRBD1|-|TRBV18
CASSPEGQAYGYTF
TGTGCCAGCTCACCGGAAGGACAGGCCTATGGCTACACCTTC
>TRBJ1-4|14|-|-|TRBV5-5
CASSEGSTNEKLFF
TGTGCCAGCAGCGAAGGGAGCACTAATGAAAAACTGTTTTTT
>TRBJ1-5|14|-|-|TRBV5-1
CASSLGGPDQPQHF
TGCGCCAGCAGCTTAGGGGGGCCCGATCAGCCCCAGCATTTT
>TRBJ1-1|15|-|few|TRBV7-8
CASSRTRSDNTEAFF
TGTGCCAGCAGCAGGACCCGAAGCGATAACACTGAAGCTTTCTTT
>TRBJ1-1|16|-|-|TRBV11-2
CASSLAGGGTNTEAFF
TGTGCCAGCAGCCTCGCCGGGGGGGGAACGAACACTGAAGCTTTCTTT
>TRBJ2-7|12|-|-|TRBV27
CASSLIGNEQYF
TGTGCCAGCAGTTTAATCGGGAACGAGCAGTACTTC
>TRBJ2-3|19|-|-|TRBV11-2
CASSTPNPSGLEGGDTQYF
TGTGCCAGCAGCACCCCAAACCCGTCGGGTTTAGAGGGGGGAGATACGCAGTATTTT
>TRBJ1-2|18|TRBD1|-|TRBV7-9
CASSLSPGQGVKGYGYTF
TGTGCCAGCAGCTTATCCCCGGGACAGGGGGTAAAAGGGTATGGCTACACCTTC
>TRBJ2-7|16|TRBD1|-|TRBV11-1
CASSLGNQGARYEQYF
TGTGCCAGCAGCTTAGGAAACCAGGGGGCGCGGTACGAGCAGTACTTC
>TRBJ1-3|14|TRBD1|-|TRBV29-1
CSATGGWGGNTIYF
TGCAGCGCCACAGGGGGCTGGGGTGGAAACACCATATATTTT
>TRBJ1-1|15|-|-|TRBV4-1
CASSRTRSDNTEAFF
TGTGCCAGCAGCAGGACCCGAAGCGATAACACTGAAGCTTTCTTT
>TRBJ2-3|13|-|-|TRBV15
CATSSGDTDTQYF
TGTGCCACCAGCAGTGGGGACACAGATACGCAGTATTTT